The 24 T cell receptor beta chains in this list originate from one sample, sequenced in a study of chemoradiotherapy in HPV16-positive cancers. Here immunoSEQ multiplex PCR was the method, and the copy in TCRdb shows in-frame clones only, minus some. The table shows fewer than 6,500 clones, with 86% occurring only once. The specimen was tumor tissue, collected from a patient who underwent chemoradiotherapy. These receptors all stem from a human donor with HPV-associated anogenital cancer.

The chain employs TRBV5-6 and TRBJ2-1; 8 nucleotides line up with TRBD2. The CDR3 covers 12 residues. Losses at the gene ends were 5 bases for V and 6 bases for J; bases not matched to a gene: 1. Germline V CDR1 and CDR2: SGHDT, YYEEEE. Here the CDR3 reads CASRLAGNEQFF. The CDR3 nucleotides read TGTGCCAGCAGGCTAGCGGGCAATGAGCAGTTCTTC.

The CDR3 bases are TGTGCCAGCAGGGGTCCGGGTTGGGAAAGCACAGATACGCAGTATTTT. Encoded protein: CASRGPGWESTDTQYF. The chain carries TRBV2 and TRBJ2-3, with D unresolved. Germline V gene lookup returns CDR1 SNHLY and CDR2 FYNNEI. This CDR3 is built from 16 residues. V lost 6 bases and J 0 bases, leaving 16 bases between the germline ends. Full variable domain (outside the CDR3, taken from reference TRBV2 and TRBJ2-3): EPEVTQTPSHQVTQMGQEVILRCVPISNHLYFYWYRQILGQKVEFLVSFYNNEISEKSEIFDDQFSVERPDGSNFTLKIRSTKLEDSAMYFCASRGPGWESTDTQYFGPGTRLTVL.

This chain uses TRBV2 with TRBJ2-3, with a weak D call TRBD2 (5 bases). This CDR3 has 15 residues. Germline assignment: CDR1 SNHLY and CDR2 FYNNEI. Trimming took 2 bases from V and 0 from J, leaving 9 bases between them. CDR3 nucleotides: TGTGCCAGCAGTGAAAGGGTAGCGAGCACAGATACGCAGTATTTT. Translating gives CASSERVASTDTQYF.

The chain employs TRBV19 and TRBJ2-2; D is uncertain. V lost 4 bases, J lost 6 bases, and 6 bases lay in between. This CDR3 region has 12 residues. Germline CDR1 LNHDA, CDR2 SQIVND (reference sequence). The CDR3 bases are TGTGCCAGTAGTAGGCAATCCGGGGAGCTGTTTTTT. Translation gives CASSRQSGELFF.

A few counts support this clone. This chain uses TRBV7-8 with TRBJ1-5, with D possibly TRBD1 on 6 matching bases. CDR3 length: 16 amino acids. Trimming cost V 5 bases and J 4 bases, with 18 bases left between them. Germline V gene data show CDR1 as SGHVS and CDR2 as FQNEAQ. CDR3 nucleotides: TGTGCCAGCAGCCCATACAGGGATCCGGGGAATCAGCCCCAGCATTTT. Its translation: CASSPYRDPGNQPQHF. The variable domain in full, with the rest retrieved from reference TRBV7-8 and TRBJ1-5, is GAGVSQSPRYKVAKRGQDVALRCDPISGHVSLFWYQQALGQGPEFLTYFQNEAQLDKSGLPSDRFFAERPEGSVSTLKIQRTQQEDSAVYLCASSPYRDPGNQPQHFGDGTRLSIL.

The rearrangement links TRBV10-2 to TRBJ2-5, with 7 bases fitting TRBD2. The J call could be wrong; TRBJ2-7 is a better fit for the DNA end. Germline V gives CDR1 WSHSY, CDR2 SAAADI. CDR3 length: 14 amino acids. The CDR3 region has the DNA TGCGCCAGCAGGAGGGAGGGAATAGCTGACGAGCAGTACTTC. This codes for CASRREGIADEQYF.

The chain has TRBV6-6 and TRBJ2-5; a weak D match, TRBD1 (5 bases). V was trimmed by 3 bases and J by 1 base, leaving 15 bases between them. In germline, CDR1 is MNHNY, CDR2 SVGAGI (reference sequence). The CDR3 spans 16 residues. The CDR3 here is CASSYGIPTAQETQYF. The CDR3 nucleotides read TGTGCCAGCAGTTATGGGATTCCGACAGCCCAAGAGACCCAGTACTTC.

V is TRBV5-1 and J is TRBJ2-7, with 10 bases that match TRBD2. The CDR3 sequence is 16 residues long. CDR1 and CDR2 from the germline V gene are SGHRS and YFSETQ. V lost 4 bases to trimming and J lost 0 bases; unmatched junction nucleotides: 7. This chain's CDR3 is CASSQASGGYSYEQYF. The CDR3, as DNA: TGCGCCAGCAGCCAAGCTAGCGGGGGTTACTCCTACGAGCAGTACTTC.

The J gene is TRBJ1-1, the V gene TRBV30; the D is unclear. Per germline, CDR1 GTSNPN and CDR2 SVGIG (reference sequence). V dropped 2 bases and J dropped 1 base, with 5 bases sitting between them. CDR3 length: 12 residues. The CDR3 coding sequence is TGTGCCTGGAGTCCCGGGAACACTGAAGCTTTCTTT. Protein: CAWSPGNTEAFF.

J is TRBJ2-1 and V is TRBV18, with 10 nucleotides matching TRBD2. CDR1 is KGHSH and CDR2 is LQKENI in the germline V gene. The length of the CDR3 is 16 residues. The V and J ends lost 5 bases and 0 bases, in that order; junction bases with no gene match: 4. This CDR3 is CASSSLAGVSYNEQFF. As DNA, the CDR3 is TGTGCCAGCTCATCCCTAGCGGGAGTCTCCTACAATGAGCAGTTCTTC.

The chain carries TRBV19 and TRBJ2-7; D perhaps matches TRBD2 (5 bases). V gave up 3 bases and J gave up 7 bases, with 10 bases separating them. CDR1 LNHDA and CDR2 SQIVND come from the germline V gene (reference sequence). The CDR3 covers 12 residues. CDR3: CASSMGRGEQYF. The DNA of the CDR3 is TGTGCCAGTAGTATGGGTCGAGGGGAGCAGTACTTC.

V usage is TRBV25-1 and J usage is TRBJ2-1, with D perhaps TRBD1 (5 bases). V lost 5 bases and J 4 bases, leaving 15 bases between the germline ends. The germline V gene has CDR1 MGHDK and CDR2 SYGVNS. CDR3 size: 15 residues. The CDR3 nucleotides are TGTGCCAGCAGTTTTTCAAGGGGAAGATACAATGAGCAGTTCTTC. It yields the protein CASSFSRGRYNEQFF.

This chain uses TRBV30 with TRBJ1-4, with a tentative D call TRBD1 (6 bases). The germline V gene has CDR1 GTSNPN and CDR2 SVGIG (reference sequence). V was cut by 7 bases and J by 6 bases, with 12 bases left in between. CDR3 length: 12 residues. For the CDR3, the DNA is TGTGCCTCACAGGGAAGAGATGAAAAACTGTTTTTT. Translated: CASQGRDEKLFF.

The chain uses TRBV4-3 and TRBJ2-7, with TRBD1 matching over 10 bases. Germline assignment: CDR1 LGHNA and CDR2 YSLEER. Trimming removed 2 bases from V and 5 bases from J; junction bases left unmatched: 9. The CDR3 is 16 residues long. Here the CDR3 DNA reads TGCGCCAGCAGCCAACGAGACAGGGGGCCTCGGGACGAGCAGTACTTC. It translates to CASSQRDRGPRDEQYF.

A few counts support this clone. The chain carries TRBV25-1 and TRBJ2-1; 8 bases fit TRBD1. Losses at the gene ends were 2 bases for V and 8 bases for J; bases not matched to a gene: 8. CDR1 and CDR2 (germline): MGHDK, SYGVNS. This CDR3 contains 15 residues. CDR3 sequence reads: CASSERAGGRDEQFF. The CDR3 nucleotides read TGTGCCAGCAGTGAAAGGGCAGGGGGCAGGGATGAGCAGTTCTTC.

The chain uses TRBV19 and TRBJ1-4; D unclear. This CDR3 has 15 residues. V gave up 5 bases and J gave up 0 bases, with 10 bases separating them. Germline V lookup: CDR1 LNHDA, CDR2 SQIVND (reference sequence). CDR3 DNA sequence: TGTGCCAGTAGTGGGTCGGAGGCAACTAATGAAAAACTGTTTTTT. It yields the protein CASSGSEATNEKLFF.

CDR3 bases: TGTGCCAGCAGCTTGAGGATAAAGACCCAGTACTTC. Protein product: CASSLRIKTQYF. The genes are TRBV5-6 and TRBJ2-5; D remains unclear. The CDR3 spans 12 residues. The ends were cut back, 1 base at V and 6 bases at J, with 7 bases in the middle. Germline CDR1 reads SGHDT; CDR2 reads YYEEEE.

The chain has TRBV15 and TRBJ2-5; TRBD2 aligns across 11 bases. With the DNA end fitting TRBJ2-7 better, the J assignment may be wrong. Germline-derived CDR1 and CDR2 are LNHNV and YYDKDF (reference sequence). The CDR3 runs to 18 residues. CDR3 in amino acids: CATSRDTLLAGGIYEQYF. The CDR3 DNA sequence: TGTGCCACCAGCAGAGATACCCTTCTAGCGGGAGGAATCTACGAGCAGTACTTC.

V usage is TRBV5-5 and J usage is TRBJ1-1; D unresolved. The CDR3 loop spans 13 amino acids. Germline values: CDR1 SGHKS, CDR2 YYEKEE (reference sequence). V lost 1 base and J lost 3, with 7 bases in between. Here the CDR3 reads CASSLTVDTEAFF. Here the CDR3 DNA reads TGTGCCAGCAGCTTGACGGTGGACACTGAAGCTTTCTTT.

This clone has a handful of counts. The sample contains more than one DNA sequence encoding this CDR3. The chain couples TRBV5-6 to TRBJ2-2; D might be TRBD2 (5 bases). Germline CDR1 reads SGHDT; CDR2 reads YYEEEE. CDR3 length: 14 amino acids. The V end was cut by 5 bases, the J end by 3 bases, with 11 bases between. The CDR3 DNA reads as TGTGCCAGCAGTTACCGGGATCACACCGGGGAGCTGTTTTTT. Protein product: CASSYRDHTGELFF. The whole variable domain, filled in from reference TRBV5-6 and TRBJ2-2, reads DAGVTQSPTHLIKTRGQQVTLRCSPKSGHDTVSWYQQALGQGPQFIFQYYEEEERQRGNFPDRFSGHQFPNYSSELNVNALLLGDSALYLCASSYRDHTGELFFGEGSRLTVL.

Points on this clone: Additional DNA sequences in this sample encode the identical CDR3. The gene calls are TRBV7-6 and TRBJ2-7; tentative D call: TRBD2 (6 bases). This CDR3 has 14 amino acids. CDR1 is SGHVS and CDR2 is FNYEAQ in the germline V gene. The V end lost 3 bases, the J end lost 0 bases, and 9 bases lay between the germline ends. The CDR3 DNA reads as TGTGCCAGCAGCTTGGAGGAGGGCTCCTACGAGCAGTACTTC. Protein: CASSLEEGSYEQYF. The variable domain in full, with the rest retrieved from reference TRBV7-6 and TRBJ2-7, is GAGVSQSPRYKVTKRGQDVALRCDPISGHVSLYWYRQALGQGPEFLTYFNYEAQQDKSGLPNDRFSAERPEGSISTLTIQRTEQRDSAMYRCASSLEEGSYEQYFGPGTRLTVT.

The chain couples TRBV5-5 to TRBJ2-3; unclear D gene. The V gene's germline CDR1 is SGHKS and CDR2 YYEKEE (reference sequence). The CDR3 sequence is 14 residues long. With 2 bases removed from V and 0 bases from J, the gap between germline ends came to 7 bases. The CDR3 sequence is CASSFGSSTDTQYF. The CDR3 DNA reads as TGTGCCAGCAGCTTTGGCTCAAGCACAGATACGCAGTATTTT.

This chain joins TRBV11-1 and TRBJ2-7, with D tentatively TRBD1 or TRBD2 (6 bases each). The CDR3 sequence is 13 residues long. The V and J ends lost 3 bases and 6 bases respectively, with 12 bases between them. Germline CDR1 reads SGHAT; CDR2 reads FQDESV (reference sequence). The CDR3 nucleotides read TGTGCCAGCAGCTTTACAGGGAGGTCCGAGCAGTACTTC. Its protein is CASSFTGRSEQYF.

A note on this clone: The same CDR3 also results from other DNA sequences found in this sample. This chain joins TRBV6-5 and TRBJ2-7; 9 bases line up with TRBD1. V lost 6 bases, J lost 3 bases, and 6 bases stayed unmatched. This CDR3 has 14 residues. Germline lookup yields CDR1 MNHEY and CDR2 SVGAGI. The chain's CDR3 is CASSPGTGNYEQYF. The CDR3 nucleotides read TGTGCCAGCAGCCCCGGGACAGGGAACTACGAGCAGTACTTC.